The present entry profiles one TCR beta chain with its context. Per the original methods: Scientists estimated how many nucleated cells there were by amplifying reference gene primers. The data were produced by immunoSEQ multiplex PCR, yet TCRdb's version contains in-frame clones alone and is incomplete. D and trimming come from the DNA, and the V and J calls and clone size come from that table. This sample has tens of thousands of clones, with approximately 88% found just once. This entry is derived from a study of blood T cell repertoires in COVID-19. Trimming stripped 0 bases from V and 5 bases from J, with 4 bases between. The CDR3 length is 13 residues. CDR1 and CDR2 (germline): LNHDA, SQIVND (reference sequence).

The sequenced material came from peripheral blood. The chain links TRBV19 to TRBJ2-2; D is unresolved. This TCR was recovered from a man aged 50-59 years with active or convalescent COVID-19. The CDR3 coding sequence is TGTGCCAGTAGTATAGATCTAACCGGGGAGCTGTTTTTT. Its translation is CASSIDLTGELFF.